The clone carrying this T cell receptor beta chain came up many times. The antigen remains undetermined. MiXCR, applied by TCRdb to the 5' RACE reads, yields one record per CDR3 protein. Of tens of thousands of distinct CDR3 sequences in the sample, around 7.5% were seen once. Time point given: sample taken at primary tumor resection. The ends were cut back, 3 bases at V and 0 bases at J, with 11 bases in the middle. This CDR3 is 16 amino acids long. These data are taken from a study of spatial heterogeneity in lung cancer. The study's findings and limits: Ubiquitous expanded tumor TCRs surfaced in blood more at resection than they did at follow-up.

The V call is TRBV12-3 or TRBV12-4, the J call TRBJ2-2, with D uncertain. Source: PBMCs, taken at surgery. This TCR was recovered from a male donor with early-stage non-small cell lung cancer. As DNA, the CDR3 is TGTGCCAGCAGTTTTCGGCAGACTGCGAACACCGGGGAGCTGTTTTTT. Translation gives CASSFRQTANTGELFF.